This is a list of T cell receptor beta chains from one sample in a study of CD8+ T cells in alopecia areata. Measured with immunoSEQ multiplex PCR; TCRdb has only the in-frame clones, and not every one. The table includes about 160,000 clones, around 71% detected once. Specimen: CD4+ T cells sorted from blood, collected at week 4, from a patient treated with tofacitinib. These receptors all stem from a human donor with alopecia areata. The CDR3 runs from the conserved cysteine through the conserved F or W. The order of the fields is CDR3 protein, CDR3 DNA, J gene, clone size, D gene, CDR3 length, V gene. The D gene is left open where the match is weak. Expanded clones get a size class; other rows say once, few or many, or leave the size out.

CASSLASGGNQPQHF TGTGCCAGCAGCTTAGCGTCAGGGGGCAATCAGCCCCAGCATTTT TRBJ1-5 - - 15 TRBV7-9
CAWSVYGRETQYF TGTGCCTGGAGTGTATACGGGAGGGAGACCCAGTACTTC TRBJ2-5 - TRBD2 13 TRBV30
CASSQVTTGTLNTEAFF TGCGCCAGCAGCCAAGTCACTACCGGGACATTGAACACTGAAGCTTTCTTT TRBJ1-1 - - 17 TRBV4-3
CSVEAAGPQSTDTQYF TGCAGCGTTGAAGCGGCGGGCCCACAGAGCACAGATACGCAGTATTTT TRBJ2-3 once - 16 TRBV29-1
CASSGGGSGEQFF TGCGCCAGCAGCGGAGGGGGTTCCGGTGAGCAGTTCTTC TRBJ2-1 - - 13 TRBV5-1
CASSIYNEQFF TGTGCCAGTAGTATATACAATGAGCAGTTCTTC TRBJ2-1 - - 11 TRBV19
CASSHHGQGMNTEAFF TGTGCCAGCAGCCATCACGGTCAGGGGATGAACACTGAAGCTTTCTTT TRBJ1-1 - - 16 TRBV14
CASSDHLTGEKLFF TGTGCCAGCAGTGATCACCTGACGGGTGAAAAACTGTTTTTT TRBJ1-4 - - 14 TRBV25-1
CASSESGRNTEAFF TGCGCCAGCAGTGAGTCGGGACGAAACACTGAAGCTTTCTTT TRBJ1-1 - - 14 TRBV10-1
CASRRQGSYNEQFF TGTGCCAGCAGACGACAGGGGTCCTACAATGAGCAGTTCTTC TRBJ2-1 - TRBD1 14 TRBV7-9
CASSSSGGLGTQYF TGCGCCAGCAGCAGTTCAGGGGGCTTGGGGACCCAGTACTTC TRBJ2-5 - TRBD1 14 TRBV5-1
CASSSHTGERPNTGELFF TGTGCTAGCAGCTCACACACAGGGGAAAGGCCGAACACCGGGGAGCTGTTTTTT TRBJ2-2 once TRBD1 18 TRBV7-7
CASSEHRTGSPEAFF TGTGCCAGCAGTGAGCACCGTACAGGGAGTCCTGAAGCTTTCTTT TRBJ1-1 - - 15 TRBV6-1
CSHGADTQYF TGCAGCCACGGGGCAGATACGCAGTATTTT TRBJ2-3 - - 10 TRBV29-1
CSVKGAVGYTF TGCAGCGTGAAGGGGGCGGTTGGCTACACCTTC TRBJ1-2 - TRBD1 11 TRBV29-1
CASSFPLYEQYF TGTGCCAGCAGTTTCCCGCTTTACGAGCAGTACTTC TRBJ2-7 - - 12 TRBV6-6
CASSQGLAGSQETQYF TGCGCCAGCAGTCAGGGGCTAGCGGGTAGCCAAGAGACCCAGTACTTC TRBJ2-5 - TRBD2 16 TRBV23-1
CASSSTESNQPQHF TGTGCCAGCAGTTCGACAGAGAGCAATCAGCCCCAGCATTTT TRBJ1-5 - - 14 TRBV6-6
CSVVRGGQGRETQYF TGCAGCGTTGTCCGTGGAGGACAGGGTCGGGAGACCCAGTACTTC TRBJ2-5 - TRBD1 15 TRBV29-1
CASSPSGGFQETQYF TGTGCCAGCAGCCCGAGCGGGGGGTTTCAAGAGACCCAGTACTTC TRBJ2-5 - TRBD2 15 TRBV5-4
CAWSGDYKSNNEQFF TGTGCCTGGAGTGGGGACTATAAAAGCAACAATGAGCAGTTCTTC TRBJ2-1 few TRBD2 15 TRBV30
CAASRVAGTDTQYF TGTGCCGCCTCCCGGGTAGCGGGGACAGATACGCAGTATTTT TRBJ2-3 - TRBD2 14 TRBV30
CAWSVQGDQPQHF TGTGCCTGGAGTGTACAGGGGGATCAGCCCCAGCATTTT TRBJ1-5 - TRBD1 13 TRBV30
CASSVERGEVGNTIYF TGTGCCAGCAGCGTAGAAAGAGGAGAGGTCGGAAACACCATATATTTT TRBJ1-3 once - 16 TRBV9
CASSEYSGGNEKLFF TGTGCCAGCAGTGAATATTCGGGGGGGAATGAAAAACTGTTTTTT TRBJ1-4 - - 15 TRBV25-1
CASSRTGSSYEQYF TGTGCCAGCAGCCGGACAGGTTCATCCTACGAGCAGTACTTC TRBJ2-7 - TRBD1 14 TRBV7-3
CASSYLGLAGGGEQFF TGTGCCAGCAGCTACCTCGGACTAGCGGGGGGCGGTGAGCAGTTCTTC TRBJ2-1 - TRBD2 16 TRBV7-6
CSVDQTLREAFF TGCAGCGTTGACCAGACCTTGCGTGAAGCTTTCTTT TRBJ1-1 - - 12 TRBV29-1
CASSQATGQGASYEQYF TGTGCCAGCAGCCAAGCGACGGGACAGGGGGCCTCCTACGAGCAGTACTTC TRBJ2-7 - TRBD1 17 TRBV4-2
CAWSRSRQGYTF TGTGCCTGGAGTCGATCCCGGCAAGGCTACACCTTC TRBJ1-2 - - 12 TRBV30
CSVGTGINYGYTF TGCAGCGTCGGAACAGGGATAAACTATGGCTACACCTTC TRBJ1-2 - - 13 TRBV29-1
CASSQNRPDGYTF TGTGCCAGCAGCCAAAATCGACCAGATGGCTACACCTTC TRBJ1-2 - - 13 TRBV7-9
CASMLEGGETQYF TGCGCCAGCATGCTCGAGGGGGGAGAGACCCAGTACTTC TRBJ2-5 few - 13 TRBV5-1
CASSLVASGGQETQYF TGTGCCAGCAGCTTAGTAGCTAGCGGGGGACAAGAGACCCAGTACTTC TRBJ2-5 - TRBD2 16 TRBV7-2
CAWSRDRMNSPLHF TGTGCCTGGAGCCGGGACAGGATGAATTCACCCCTCCACTTT TRBJ1-6 once TRBD1 14 TRBV30
CASSLDSSGNTIYF TGTGCCAGCAGCCTGGACAGCTCTGGAAACACCATATATTTT TRBJ1-3 few - 14 TRBV7-9
CASSDVGGETQYF TGTGCCAGCAGTGACGTGGGGGGGGAGACCCAGTACTTC TRBJ2-5 few TRBD2 13 TRBV2
CSVETGPSQPQHF TGCAGCGTTGAAACAGGGCCCAGTCAGCCCCAGCATTTT TRBJ1-5 - - 13 TRBV29-1
CASSEVPGHRGETQYF TGTGCCAGCAGTGAAGTACCGGGACATAGAGGAGAGACCCAGTACTTC TRBJ2-5 - - 16 TRBV25-1
CASSPGGNQPQHF TGTGCCAGCTCACCAGGGGGCAATCAGCCCCAGCATTTT TRBJ1-5 - - 13 TRBV18
CASSQDPTGSRETQYF TGCGCCAGCAGCCAAGACCCTACAGGGAGTAGGGAGACCCAGTACTTC TRBJ2-5 - - 16 TRBV4-3
CASSLNGGNSNEKLFF TGTGCCAGCAGTCTGAATGGGGGAAACTCTAATGAAAAACTGTTTTTT TRBJ1-4 - - 16 TRBV7-9
CASRPDTSGNTIYF TGTGCCAGCAGACCGGACACCTCTGGAAACACCATATATTTT TRBJ1-3 few - 14 TRBV7-2
CSAPWTLFSNEQYF TGCAGCGCCCCTTGGACATTATTTTCCAACGAGCAGTACTTC TRBJ2-7 few - 14 TRBV29-1
CSVEMEGEKLFF TGCAGCGTTGAAATGGAAGGGGAAAAACTGTTTTTT TRBJ1-4 - - 12 TRBV29-1
CAWSVGRDTQYF TGTGCCTGGAGTGTAGGTAGGGATACGCAGTATTTT TRBJ2-3 - - 12 TRBV30
CASSLARGAQETQYF TGTGCCAGCAGCCTCGCTCGGGGGGCTCAAGAGACCCAGTACTTC TRBJ2-5 - - 15 TRBV7-2
CASSSYQETQYF TGTGCCAGCAGCTCGTACCAAGAGACCCAGTACTTC TRBJ2-5 - - 12 TRBV7-2
CSARAGGPTYNEQFF TGCAGCGCTAGGGCAGGGGGCCCGACGTACAATGAGCAGTTCTTC TRBJ2-1 - TRBD1 15 TRBV29-1
CACPGGLTDTQYF TGTGCCTGTCCGGGGGGACTCACAGATACGCAGTATTTT TRBJ2-3 - TRBD2 13 TRBV30
CSVGNTGELFF TGCAGCGTCGGGAACACCGGGGAGCTGTTTTTT TRBJ2-2 - - 11 TRBV29-1
CASSLWGEVTEAFF TGTGCCAGCAGCTTATGGGGGGAAGTCACTGAAGCTTTCTTT TRBJ1-1 - - 14 TRBV5-6
CASSLSPPGSIQYF TGTGCCAGCAGTTTATCACCGCCGGGGAGCATTCAGTACTTC TRBJ2-4 - - 14 TRBV27
CASSLVGSYEQYF TGTGCCAGCAGCTTGGTTGGGTCCTACGAGCAGTACTTC TRBJ2-7 once - 13 TRBV5-6
CASRGLIDEQFF TGTGCCAGCAGAGGACTCATCGATGAGCAGTTCTTC TRBJ2-1 few - 12 TRBV2